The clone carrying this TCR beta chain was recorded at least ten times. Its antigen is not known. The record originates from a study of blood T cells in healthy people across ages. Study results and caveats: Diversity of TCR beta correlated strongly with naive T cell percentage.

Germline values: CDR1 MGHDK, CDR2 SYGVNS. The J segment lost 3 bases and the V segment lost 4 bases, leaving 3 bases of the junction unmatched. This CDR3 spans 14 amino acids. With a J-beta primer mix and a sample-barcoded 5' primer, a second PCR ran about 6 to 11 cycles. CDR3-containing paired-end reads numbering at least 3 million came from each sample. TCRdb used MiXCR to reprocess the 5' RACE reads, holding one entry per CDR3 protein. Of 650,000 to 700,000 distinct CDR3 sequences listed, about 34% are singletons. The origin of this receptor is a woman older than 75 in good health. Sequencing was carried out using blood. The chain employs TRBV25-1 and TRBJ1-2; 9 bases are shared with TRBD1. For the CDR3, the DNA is TGTGCCAGCAGTGGGACAGGGGATTACTATGGCTACACCTTC. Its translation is CASSGTGDYYGYTF.